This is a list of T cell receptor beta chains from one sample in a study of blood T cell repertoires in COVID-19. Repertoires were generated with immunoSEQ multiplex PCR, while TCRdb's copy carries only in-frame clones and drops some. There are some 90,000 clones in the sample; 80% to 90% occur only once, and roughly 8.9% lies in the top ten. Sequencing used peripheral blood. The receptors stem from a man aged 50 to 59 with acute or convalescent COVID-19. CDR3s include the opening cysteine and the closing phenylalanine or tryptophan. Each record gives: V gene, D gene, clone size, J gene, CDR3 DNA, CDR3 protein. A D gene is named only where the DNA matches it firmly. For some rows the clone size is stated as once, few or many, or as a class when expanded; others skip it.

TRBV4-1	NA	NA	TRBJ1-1	TGCGCCAGCAGCGGCCCCGAAGCTTTCTTT	CASSGPEAFF
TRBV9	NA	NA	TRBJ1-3	TGTGCCAGCAGCGTAGTTGCGGAGAGCACCATATATTTT	CASSVVAESTIYF
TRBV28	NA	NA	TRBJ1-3	TGTGCCAGCAGTTTATCAGACAAATCCTCTGGAAACACCATATATTTT	CASSLSDKSSGNTIYF
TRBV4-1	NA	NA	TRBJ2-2	TGCGCCAGCAGCCAAGATAGGACAGCCGGGGAGCTGTTTTTT	CASSQDRTAGELFF
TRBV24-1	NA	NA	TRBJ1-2	TGTGCCACCAGTGGGCCTATCGGGGGCTACACCTTC	CATSGPIGGYTF
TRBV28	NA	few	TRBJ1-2	TGTGCCAGCAGTTCCGGGACTTTAATCTATGGCTACACCTTC	CASSSGTLIYGYTF
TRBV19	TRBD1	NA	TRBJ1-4	TGTGCCAGTAGTCTACAGGGGACTAGGGAAAAACTGTTTTTT	CASSLQGTREKLFF
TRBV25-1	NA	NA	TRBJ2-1	TGTGCCAGCAGTGAATTGAGGGGGAGTTACAATGAGCAGTTCTTC	CASSELRGSYNEQFF
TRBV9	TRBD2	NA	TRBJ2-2	TGTGCCAGCAGCGCCCCCAGCGGGGGGGCTGTCGGGGAGCTGTTTTTT	CASSAPSGGAVGELFF
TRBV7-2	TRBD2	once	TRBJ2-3	TGTGCCAGCAGCTCGAGACTAGCGGGGGGGTCAGATACGCAGTATTTT	CASSSRLAGGSDTQYF
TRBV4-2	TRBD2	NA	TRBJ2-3	TGTGCCAGCAGCCAAGATTGGGCTAGCGGGGGGACAGATACGCAGTATTTT	CASSQDWASGGTDTQYF
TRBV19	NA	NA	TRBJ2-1	TGTGCCAGTAGTACCGAAGCGGGTCCTTACAATGAGCAGTTCTTC	CASSTEAGPYNEQFF
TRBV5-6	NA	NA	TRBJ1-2	TGTGCCAGCAGCTTGGGACAGGAGTATGGCTACACCTTC	CASSLGQEYGYTF
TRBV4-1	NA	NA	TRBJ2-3	TGCGCCAGCAGCCAAGTACCAGGACACAGCACAGATACGCAGTATTTT	CASSQVPGHSTDTQYF
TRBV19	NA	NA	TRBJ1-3	TGTGCCAGTAGTATCCCACCGGCGGGCACCATATATTTT	CASSIPPAGTIYF
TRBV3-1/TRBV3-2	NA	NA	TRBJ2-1	TGTGCCAGCAGCCAAGAGAGGAGGGATGAGCAGTTCTTC	CASSQERRDEQFF
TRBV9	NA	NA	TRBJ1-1	TGTGCCAGCAGCTTCCGCAGGGGTGGTGAAGCTTTCTTT	CASSFRRGGEAFF
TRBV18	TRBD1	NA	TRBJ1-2	TGTGCCAGCTCACAGGGACAGGTTTTGAATGGCTACACCTTC	CASSQGQVLNGYTF
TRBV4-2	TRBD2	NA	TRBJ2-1	TGTGCCAGCAGCCAAGCGGGAGGGGACTCCTCCTACAATGAGCAGTTCTTC	CASSQAGGDSSYNEQFF
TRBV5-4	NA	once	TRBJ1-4	TGTGCCAGCAGCCTGAGTGCAACTAATGAAAAACTGTTTTTT	CASSLSATNEKLFF
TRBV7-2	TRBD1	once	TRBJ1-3	TGTGCCAGCAGCTTACAGGGACAGTACTCTGGAAACACCATATATTTT	CASSLQGQYSGNTIYF
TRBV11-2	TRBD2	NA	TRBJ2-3	TGTGCCAGCAGCCGGGGACTAGCGAAGACAGATACGCAGTATTTT	CASSRGLAKTDTQYF
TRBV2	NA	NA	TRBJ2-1	TGTGCCAGCAGTGAAAGAGGGGCGGGAAGCGCTGAGCAGTTCTTC	CASSERGAGSAEQFF
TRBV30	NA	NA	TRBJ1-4	TGTGCCTGGAGTGTAGTTCCGGACAGAACCGAAAAACTGTTTTTT	CAWSVVPDRTEKLFF
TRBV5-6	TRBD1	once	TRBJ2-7	TGTGCCAGCCGCGGACAGGGCTTGATTTTGGTTGAGTACTTC	CASRGQGLILVEYF